This T cell receptor (beta chain) was captured in a study of T cell repertoires in aging, cancer and after chemotherapy (dated by TCRdb to the late 2010s). About the study as a whole: The donors fell into six age groups ranging from 30 or younger to 70 or older, and each group had at least three individuals. TCR repertoires from healthy donor controls were recorded over periods of several months to years and showed clear clonal overlap between repeated samplings. The full dataset contained several million TCR reads. To examine immunoaging and T cell reconstitution after chemotherapy, the study profiled TCR beta repertoires in peripheral blood from healthy donors and cancer patients. The cohort comprised 218 cancer patients, 94 with hematological and fewer than 140 with solid cancers, plus 95 healthy donors as a reference group.

On this clonotype: What antigen it recognizes has not been identified. Germline and junction disagree at one end, which may indicate a read error.

TCR beta rearrangements were amplified from genomic DNA extracted from peripheral blood rather than from sorted cells or RNA. Rearranged TRB sequences spanning V, D and J segments were amplified by multiplex touch-down PCR using a mixed TRB-A/B primer pool. Illumina adapters and sample indices were added to the amplicons in two consecutive PCR reactions performed with Phusion HS II polymerase. Amplicons were gel-purified using the NucleoSpin Gel and PCR Clean-up kit and were subsequently checked with Qubit and an Agilent 2100 Bioanalyzer. Libraries were sequenced on an Illumina MiSeq using 600-cycle, single-indexed, paired-end runs. Under the source paper's analysis protocol: MiXCR versions 2.12 and 3.0.5 were used to process the TRB sequences. A clone was defined as each unique CDR3 nucleotide sequence, and only productive sequences supported by at least two reads were kept. The repertoire metrics were Shannon diversity, evenness, clonality (defined as one minus evenness), and alpha-parameterized diversity profiles covering alpha 0 to 5. Generation probabilities of clones in paired pre- and post-chemotherapy samples were computed with the IGoR algorithm. TCRdb took the public reads, trimmed them with fastp at Q25, ran MiXCR for clone calling and kept in-frame beta chains. Rows are unified per CDR3 protein, each entry keeping the most common DNA and genes. These V and J calls derive from TCRdb rather than the authors' analysis. The sample data list roughly 6,000 distinct CDR3 sequences, and almost 30% of these were observed just once. The biggest ten clones account for around 7% of the sample.

Overall study outcomes, separate from this receptor: Median generation probability increased over the chemotherapy interval in both cancer cohorts, suggesting repertoire reconstitution through rebound thymic output. In healthy donors, the decline in TCR diversity with age was mainly explained by loss of richness, whereas in cancer patients loss of evenness was also found to contribute. Significantly lower blood TCR diversity and higher clonality were observed in untreated patients with hematological or solid cancers than in age-matched healthy donors. It was noted by the authors that conclusions about immunological memory after chemotherapy cannot be drawn from the repertoire data.

The CDR3 starts with the cysteine, ends with the phenylalanine, and has 16 residues. Only the CDR3 region is kept as DNA, spanning 48 bases read in frame from base 1. For CDR1 and CDR2, the germline V gene (reference sequence) lists LNHDA and SQIVND. The rearrangement joined TRBV19 to TRBJ2-7, with 11 junctional bases fitting TRBD2. The sequenced material came from blood. This sequence was found in a human donor in good health. The bases are TGTGCCAGTATTATAGTTCTAGCGGGAGGCCGGGGCGAGCAGTACTTC. This gives the protein CASIIVLAGGRGEQYF.